The 9 T cell receptor beta chains below all came from one sample that was sequenced in a study of T cells in Graves' hyperthyroidism and ophthalmopathy. TCR beta CDR3 sequences were amplified from RNA transcripts. With the HTBI primer set, the TCR CDR3 went through a first round of RT-PCR. TCRdb used MiXCR to reprocess the multiplex PCR reads, holding one entry per CDR3 protein. Among roughly 110,000 distinct CDR3 sequences listed, roughly 15% were seen once. Sequencing input: blood. The receptors originated from a woman in her forties or fifties with Graves' hyperthyroidism.

In this sample, this clonotype turned up many times. The V call is TRBV29-1, the J call TRBJ2-5; D ambiguous. Trimming shortened V by 6 bases and J by 1 base, and 12 bases separated the two germline ends. CDR1 and CDR2 from the germline V gene are SQVTM and ANQGSEA. CDR3 size: 13 residues. CDR3 loop: CSVPGSPQETQYF. The CDR3 DNA reads as TGCAGCGTACCAGGTTCGCCCCAAGAGACCCAGTACTTC.

V gene TRBV6-5 combines with J gene TRBJ1-1, with 8 positions matching TRBD1. With 2 bases clipped from V and 5 bases from J, the junction kept 4 bases outside the gene matches. Germline CDR1 MNHEY, CDR2 SVGAGI. CDR3 size: 14 residues. The CDR3 protein is CASSYRTGRTEAFF. The CDR3, as DNA: TGTGCCAGCAGTTACCGGACAGGGAGGACTGAAGCTTTCTTT.

Points on this clonotype: Since a much larger clone is just one base distant, this may be a read error. Because the CDR3 is missing its conserved closing phenylalanine or tryptophan, this is likely a read error. The rearrangement links TRBV7-9 to TRBJ1-1; D may be TRBD1 (5 bases). This CDR3 has 15 residues. V dropped 1 base and J dropped 5 bases, with 14 bases sitting between them. CDR1 and CDR2 from the germline V gene are SEHNR and FQNEAQ (reference sequence). The CDR3 reads CASSLVWGNGTEAFL. As DNA, the CDR3 is TGTGCCAGCAGCTTAGTTTGGGGGAATGGGACTGAAGCTTTCCTT.

The chain combines TRBV6-9 with TRBJ1-2; D unresolved. V was trimmed by 3 bases and J by 0 bases, leaving 5 bases between them. From germline, CDR1 is MNHGY and CDR2 SVAAGI. The CDR3 runs to 13 residues. CDR3 DNA sequence: TGTGCCAGCAGTTACGAACCTAACTATGGCTACACCTTC. Translated: CASSYEPNYGYTF.

This sequence joins TRBV24-1 and TRBJ2-1; the D call may be TRBD1 or TRBD2 (5 bases each). Trimming left V 5 bases short and J 1 base short, with 17 bases between. Germline V gives CDR1 KGHDR, CDR2 SFDVKD. This CDR3 has 17 residues. Here the CDR3 reads CATSAGSDFRSYNEQFF. The CDR3 DNA reads TGTGCCACCAGTGCAGGGAGCGATTTTCGATCCTACAATGAGCAGTTCTTC.

This clonotype appeared many times. The rearrangement links TRBV30 to TRBJ2-2; no firm D call. Looked up from germline, CDR1 is GTSNPN and CDR2 is SVGIG (reference sequence). The CDR3 is 11 amino acids. V dropped 0 bases and J dropped 6 bases, with 2 bases sitting between them. CDR3 region: CAWSVSGELFF. The CDR3 region has the DNA TGTGCCTGGAGTGTCTCCGGGGAGCTGTTTTTT. The variable domain in full, completed from reference TRBV30 and TRBJ2-2, reads SQTIHQWPATLVQPVGSPLSLECTVEGTSNPNLYWYRQAAGRGLQLLFYSVGIGQISSEVPQNLSASRPQDRQFILSSKKLLLSDSGFYLCAWSVSGELFFGEGSRLTVL.

This clonotype appeared many times. This sequence joins TRBV30 and TRBJ1-1; no clear D. The V gene lost 2 bases and the J gene lost 1 base, with 5 bases spanning the gap. CDR1 and CDR2 (germline): GTSNPN, SVGIG (reference sequence). This CDR3 is 12 amino acids long. The CDR3 DNA sequence: TGTGCCTGGAGTTACCAGAACACTGAAGCTTTCTTT. This encodes CAWSYQNTEAFF.

V is TRBV29-1 and J is TRBJ2-3; D ambiguous. Looked up from germline, CDR1 is SQVTM and CDR2 is ANQGSEA. This CDR3 region has 15 residues. The CDR3 here is CSVCPTASSTDTQYF. The CDR3 DNA sequence: TGCAGTGTCTGCCCAACTGCTTCCAGCACAGATACGCAGTATTTT.

This clonotype was observed many times. V and J are TRBV20-1 and TRBJ2-3; 10 positions agree with TRBD2. The CDR3 has 16 residues. Germline values: CDR1 DFQATT, CDR2 SNEGSKA (reference sequence). Trimming at V came to 3 bases and at J to 4 bases, leaving 10 bases not matched to a gene. CDR3 region: CSASGGASGSADTQYF. The DNA for the CDR3 is TGCAGTGCTAGTGGGGGGGCTAGCGGGAGCGCAGATACGCAGTATTTT.